The clone carrying this TCR beta chain was seen once. A read error may produce the germline difference seen at one junction end. In germline, CDR1 is SNHLY, CDR2 FYNNEI. The CDR3 extends over 11 amino acids. Together with a sample-barcoded 5' primer, a J-beta primer mix was included in a second PCR lasting about 7 to 11 cycles. TCRdb called the 5' RACE reads again in MiXCR, with one record for every CDR3 protein. The sample yields 1,500,000 or so distinct CDR3 sequences, roughly two fifths seen once. The sample comes from a study of blood T cells in healthy people across ages. The TCR was taken from a woman aged 18-29 years in good health. What was sequenced was blood. J is TRBJ1-1 and V is TRBV2; D unresolved. The CDR3 loop reads CVSSELNEAFF. The CDR3 DNA reads as TGTGTCAGCAGTGAGTTAAATGAAGCTTTCTTT.